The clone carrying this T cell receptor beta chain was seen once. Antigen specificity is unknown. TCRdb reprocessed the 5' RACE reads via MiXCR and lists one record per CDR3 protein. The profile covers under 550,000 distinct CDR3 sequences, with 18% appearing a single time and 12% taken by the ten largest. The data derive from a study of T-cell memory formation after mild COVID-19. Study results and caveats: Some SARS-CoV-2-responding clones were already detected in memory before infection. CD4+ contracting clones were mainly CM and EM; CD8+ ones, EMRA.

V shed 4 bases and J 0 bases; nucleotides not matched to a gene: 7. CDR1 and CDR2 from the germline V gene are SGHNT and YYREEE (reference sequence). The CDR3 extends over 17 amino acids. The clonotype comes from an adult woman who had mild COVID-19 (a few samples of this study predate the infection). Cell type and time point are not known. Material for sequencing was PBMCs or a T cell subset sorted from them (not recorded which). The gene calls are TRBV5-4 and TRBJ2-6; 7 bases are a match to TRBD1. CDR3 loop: CASSPDRASSGANVLTF. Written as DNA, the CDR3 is TGTGCCAGCAGCCCTGACAGGGCCAGCTCTGGGGCCAACGTCCTGACTTTC.